The 15 T cell receptor beta chains in this list originate from one sample, sequenced in a study of beta chain features in type 1 diabetes. Since all of the isolated RNA was reverse transcribed, expressed TCRB transcripts were what got sequenced. The protocol was immunoSEQ multiplex PCR, while the TCRdb copy is restricted to in-frame clones and leaves out a portion. The table includes about 150,000 clones, 11% detected once. The sequenced material came from central memory CD4+ T cells from blood. These receptors all come from a man aged 18 to 29 in good health.

This chain joins TRBV2 and TRBJ1-5; possible D gene TRBD1, 5 bases. Germline CDR1 and CDR2: SNHLY and FYNNEI. Between the trimmed V and J ends, which lost 7 bases and 6 bases, there was a span of 10 bases. This CDR3 comprises 12 residues. CDR3 amino acids: CASNEGFQPQHF. Written as DNA, the CDR3 is TGTGCCAGCAACGAGGGGTTTCAGCCCCAGCATTTT.

The rearrangement uses TRBV5-1 and TRBJ2-5; 7 nucleotides match TRBD1. CDR1 and CDR2 from the germline V gene are SGHRS and YFSETQ. The CDR3 loop spans 14 amino acids. The J segment lost 2 bases and the V segment lost 2 bases, leaving 3 bases of the junction unmatched. CDR3 in DNA: TGCGCCAGCAGCTTAGGCAGGGGGCAAGAGACCCAGTACTTC. Translating it yields CASSLGRGQETQYF.

This clone was seen more than once but under ten times. J is TRBJ2-7 and V is TRBV27; TRBD1 matches at 10 bases. Germline CDR1 and CDR2: MNHEY and SMNVEV (reference sequence). The CDR3 runs 16 residues. V lost 4 bases, J lost 2 bases, and 8 bases stayed unmatched. Here the CDR3 reads CASSSPGQGHAYEQYF. The CDR3 DNA reads TGTGCCAGCAGTTCCCCGGGACAGGGGCATGCCTACGAGCAGTACTTC.

The J gene is TRBJ2-7, the V gene TRBV6-5; TRBD1 agrees at 8 bases. V dropped 5 bases and J dropped 3; count of bases not matched to a gene: 0. CDR1 MNHEY and CDR2 SVGAGI come from the germline V gene. The CDR3 is 12 amino acids. The CDR3, as DNA: TGTGCCAGCAGTGACAGGGGCTACGAGCAGTACTTC. Protein: CASSDRGYEQYF.

This clone was counted between two and nine times. V and J are TRBV7-3 and TRBJ2-3, with 7 bases matching TRBD1. The CDR3 extends over 14 amino acids. The ends lost 6 bases at V and 2 bases at J; junction bases unmatched: 5. From germline, CDR1 is SGHTA and CDR2 FQGTGA. The CDR3 DNA reads as TGTGCCAGCAGGCCGACAGGGTCCACAGATACGCAGTATTTT. It is translated as CASRPTGSTDTQYF.

The V and J genes are TRBV28 and TRBJ2-6; no definite D call. CDR3 length equals 15 residues. The V end was cut by 6 bases, the J end by 0 bases, with 9 bases between. Germline CDR1 is MDHEN and CDR2 is SYDVKM. CDR3 protein: CASSPTHSGANVLTF. DNA of the CDR3: TGTGCCAGCAGCCCCACGCACTCTGGGGCCAACGTCCTGACTTTC.

This chain connects TRBV29-1 to TRBJ2-2; D ambiguous. CDR1 and CDR2 (germline): SQVTM, ANQGSEA. The ends were cut back, 4 bases at V and 4 bases at J, with 10 bases in the middle. The CDR3 is made up of 13 amino acids. This CDR3 reads CSVVYASTGELFF. In DNA form, the CDR3 reads TGCAGCGTTGTTTATGCGTCCACCGGGGAGCTGTTTTTT.

In its sample, this clone was seen a few times. Likely a read error: the CDR3 ends without its conserved phenylalanine or tryptophan. The DNA is left out, because the CDR3 cannot be placed on it with certainty; the CDR3 is given as TCRdb lists it. The chain combines TRBV28 with TRBJ2-7. Germline V gene sequence: CDR1 MDHEN, CDR2 SYDVKM. 11 amino acids form the CDR3, both terminal residues included. CDR3 region: CASSRNGTPEL.

The chain is built from TRBV28 and TRBJ1-2; D is undetermined. Germline V gene sequence: CDR1 MDHEN, CDR2 SYDVKM. V was shortened by 7 bases and J by 4 bases, with 4 bases between the two germline ends. The CDR3 length is 10 residues. The CDR3 coding sequence is TGTGCCAGCACGGCCTATGGCTACACCTTC. Protein product: CASTAYGYTF.

V is TRBV29-1 and J is TRBJ2-7; TRBD2 agrees at 10 bases. Germline V gene data show CDR1 as SQVTM and CDR2 as ANQGSEA. This CDR3 spans 16 amino acids. V was clipped by 8 bases and J by 4 bases; unmatched bases: 17. The CDR3 DNA sequence: TGCAGCATGCGGACAGGTGGCGGGACTAGCGATTACGAGCAGTACTTC. It codes for CSMRTGGGTSDYEQYF.

The chain is built from TRBV4-2 and TRBJ2-2, with a weak D call TRBD2 (6 bases). CDR1 and CDR2 (germline): LGHNA, YNFKEQ. Deletions cut 0 bases from V and 4 bases from J, with 12 bases between. The CDR3 contains 16 residues. The CDR3 sequence is CASSQDYGGPTGELFF. As DNA, the CDR3 is TGTGCCAGCAGCCAAGATTACGGGGGACCCACCGGGGAGCTGTTTTTT.

There are many counts of this clone. The rearrangement uses TRBV6-6 and TRBJ2-5; TRBD1 is a possible D gene (6 bases). The length of the CDR3 is 13 residues. Germline V gene data show CDR1 as MNHNY and CDR2 as SVGAGI (reference sequence). V was clipped by 2 bases and J by 5 bases, with 9 bases between them. The CDR3 DNA is TGTGCCAGCAGTTACGCTAGGGGGGAGACCCAGTACTTC. This sequence encodes CASSYARGETQYF.

This clone was recorded a few times. The chain is built from TRBV7-2 and TRBJ1-2; the match to TRBD1 covers 8 bases. The J segment lost 6 bases and the V segment lost 5 bases, leaving 11 bases of the junction unmatched. Germline lookup yields CDR1 SGHTA and CDR2 FQGNSA. The CDR3 is 15 residues long. The CDR3 DNA reads as TGTGCCAGCAGCGCCCCGGGACAGGAGGGAAATGGCTACACCTTC. It codes for CASSAPGQEGNGYTF.

Here the CDR3 DNA reads TGTGCCAGCAGCCCAGATTGGACAGGTAGCTACGAGCAGTACTTC. It codes for CASSPDWTGSYEQYF. The rearrangement joins TRBV7-2 to TRBJ2-7, with 7 nucleotides matching TRBD1. This CDR3 is built from 15 residues. Per germline, CDR1 SGHTA and CDR2 FQGNSA. With V trimmed by 5 bases and J by 3 bases, 10 bases remained unmatched.

This clone turned up a few times. This CDR3 is CASSAGTGAQETQYF. The CDR3 DNA is TGTGCCAGCAGCGCAGGTACAGGGGCCCAAGAGACCCAGTACTTC. This chain connects TRBV7-9 to TRBJ2-5; the match to TRBD1 covers 7 bases. Germline V CDR1 and CDR2: SEHNR, FQNEAQ (reference sequence). The CDR3 has 15 amino acids. Trimming at V came to 5 bases and at J to 1 base, leaving 7 bases not matched to a gene. Together with reference TRBV7-9 and TRBJ2-5, the CDR3 gives the full variable domain: DTGVSQNPRHKITKRGQNVTFRCDPISEHNRLYWYRQTLGQGPEFLTYFQNEAQLEKSRLLSDRFSAERPKGSFSTLEIQRTEQGDSAMYLCASSAGTGAQETQYFGPGTRLLVL.